The rows below give T cell receptor beta chains drawn from one sample of a study of technical replicates of blood from a few donors. TCRdb's table, derived via immunoSEQ multiplex PCR, lists solely in-frame clones and lacks some. This table holds about 12,000 clones, 94% found once. Source material: PBMCs. The receptors were sampled from a human donor in good health. CDR3s include the opening cysteine and the closing phenylalanine or tryptophan. A D gene is named only where the DNA matches it firmly. Clone size is not always given. Where it is, it says once, few, many or a class for expanded clones.

d_call j_call v_call clone_size cdr3_length cdr3_aa cdr3_nt
TRBD1 TRBJ1-1 TRBV6-5 - 14 CASRRQGGPVGAFF TGTGCCAGCAGACGACAGGGAGGCCCGGTTGGAGCTTTCTTT
- TRBJ2-7 TRBV27 - 13 CASSLTRVYEQYF TGTGCCAGCAGTCTGACTAGGGTCTACGAGCAGTACTTC
TRBD1 TRBJ1-4 TRBV5-4 - 13 CASSPGQDEKLFF TGTGCCAGCAGCCCAGGACAGGATGAAAAACTGTTTTTT
- TRBJ2-3 TRBV7-8 - 15 CASSKLVSVTDTQYF TGTGCCAGCAGCAAATTAGTATCCGTGACAGATACGCAGTATTTT
- TRBJ1-1 TRBV6-1 - 14 CASSSLGTRTEAFF TGTGCCAGCAGTTCTTTAGGGACACGGACTGAAGCTTTCTTT
TRBD1 TRBJ1-2 TRBV27 once 15 CASSSPGQGNYGYTF TGTGCCAGCAGTTCCCCGGGACAGGGTAACTATGGCTACACCTTC
- TRBJ2-2 TRBV7-2 - 21 CASSLARRKRVKNSNTGELFF TGTGCCAGCAGCTTAGCGCGACGGAAGCGGGTAAAAAACTCGAACACCGGGGAGCTGTTTTTT
TRBD1 TRBJ2-7 TRBV9 - 15 CASSERDRGGYEQYF TGTGCCAGCAGCGAACGGGACAGGGGGGGCTACGAGCAGTACTTC
TRBD1 TRBJ1-2 TRBV7-2 - 16 CASSTSGGQGFYGYTF TGTGCCAGCAGCACGAGTGGGGGACAGGGGTTCTATGGCTACACCTTC
TRBD2 TRBJ2-1 TRBV5-8 - 20 CASSLVYGGGGLSSYNEQFF TGTGCCAGCAGCTTGGTGTACGGCGGGGGGGGTTTAAGCTCCTACAATGAGCAGTTCTTC
- TRBJ1-1 TRBV5-1 - 14 CASSLAGGYTEAFF TGCGCCAGCAGCTTGGCCGGGGGGTACACTGAAGCTTTCTTT
TRBD1 TRBJ1-4 TRBV5-6 - 15 CASSLGDRENEKLFF TGTGCCAGCAGCTTGGGGGACAGGGAAAATGAAAAACTGTTTTTT
TRBD1 TRBJ1-3 TRBV20-1 - 11 CRGTGGNTIYF TGCAGGGGGACAGGGGGAAACACCATATATTTT
TRBD1 TRBJ1-2 TRBV6-6 - 13 CASSQRQGSGYTF TGTGCCAGCAGTCAAAGACAGGGTAGTGGCTACACCTTC
TRBD2 TRBJ2-7 TRBV14 - 15 CASSQVAGVDYEQYF TGTGCCAGCAGCCAAGTAGCGGGAGTGGACTACGAGCAGTACTTC
- TRBJ2-1 TRBV5-1 - 13 CASSLAGREEQFF TGCGCCAGCAGCTTGGCCGGAAGGGAGGAGCAGTTCTTC
- TRBJ1-2 TRBV5-1 - 16 CASSNPSAGQEVVYTF TGCGCCAGCAGCAACCCTTCGGCAGGGCAGGAAGTCGTCTACACCTTC
TRBD2 TRBJ2-5 TRBV5-1 - 15 CASSITSGSEETQYF TGCGCCAGCAGCATTACTAGCGGGAGTGAAGAGACCCAGTACTTC
TRBD1 TRBJ1-2 TRBV29-1 - 14 CSAKYGTGGSGYTF TGCAGCGCAAAATACGGGACAGGGGGCAGCGGCTACACCTTC
- TRBJ2-2 TRBV5-1 - 16 CASSLAAPGEAGELFF TGCGCCAGCAGCTTGGCCGCCCCCGGGGAGGCCGGGGAGCTGTTTTTT
TRBD2 TRBJ2-3 TRBV7-2 - 19 CASSPVWLAGGRVADTQYF TGTGCCAGCAGCCCGGTTTGGCTAGCGGGAGGGCGGGTGGCAGATACGCAGTATTTT
TRBD2 TRBJ2-7 TRBV7-9 - 14 CASSLLAGDYEQYF TGTGCCAGCAGCCTACTAGCGGGGGACTACGAGCAGTACTTC
TRBD1 TRBJ2-7 TRBV28 - 16 CASSQGTGGQVSGQYF TGTGCCAGCAGCCAGGGGACAGGGGGACAAGTATCGGGGCAGTACTTC
TRBD2 TRBJ2-1 TRBV10-3 once 15 CAISAALAGVNEQFF TGTGCCATCAGTGCGGCGCTAGCGGGAGTAAATGAGCAGTTCTTC
TRBD1 TRBJ1-1 TRBV6-5 - 15 CASSYFDRASTEAFF TGTGCCAGCAGTTACTTTGACAGGGCCAGCACTGAAGCTTTCTTT
TRBD1 TRBJ2-2 TRBV5-1 - 16 CASSLQAAGGSGELFF TGCGCCAGCAGCTTGCAGGCCGCAGGGGGCAGCGGGGAGCTGTTTTTT
TRBD2 TRBJ2-1 TRBV7-9 - 15 CASSPSGRALNEQFF TGTGCCAGCAGCCCTAGCGGGAGGGCCCTCAATGAGCAGTTCTTC
TRBD2 TRBJ2-1 TRBV5-1 - 18 CASSPGVLWEGTYNEQFF TGCGCCAGCAGCCCCGGGGTTTTATGGGAGGGCACCTACAATGAGCAGTTCTTC
TRBD2 TRBJ2-7 TRBV19 - 15 CASSKPGLGYSEQYF TGTGCCAGTAGTAAACCGGGACTAGGGTATAGCGAGCAGTACTTC
- TRBJ1-4 TRBV2 - 13 CASSEIRDEKLFF TGTGCCAGCAGTGAAATCAGGGATGAAAAACTGTTTTTT
TRBD2 TRBJ2-3 TRBV2 - 15 CASSPKPGRRDTQYF TGTGCCAGCAGTCCCAAACCCGGGAGGCGGGATACGCAGTATTTT
- TRBJ2-2 TRBV2 once 14 CASSEGSSAGELFF TGTGCCAGCAGCGAAGGCTCTAGCGCCGGGGAGCTGTTTTTT
TRBD1 TRBJ2-1 TRBV18 once 15 CASSPTGQGFHEQFF TGTGCCAGCTCACCGACGGGACAGGGGTTCCATGAGCAGTTCTTC
TRBD2 TRBJ2-1 TRBV6-1 - 15 CASRESTSGMGEQFF TGTGCCAGCAGAGAATCGACTAGCGGGATGGGTGAGCAGTTCTTC
TRBD2 TRBJ2-3 TRBV29-1 once 17 CSVEGTSGRASTDTQYF TGCAGCGTTGAGGGGACTAGCGGGAGGGCGAGCACAGATACGCAGTATTTT
TRBD2 TRBJ2-1 TRBV5-6 - 16 CASSPSSGTRSIEQFF TGTGCCAGCAGCCCATCGAGTGGGACTAGAAGTATTGAGCAGTTCTTC
- TRBJ2-7 TRBV27 - 21 CASSPMSNRGRSGRAPYEQYF TGTGCCAGCAGTCCAATGTCGAACAGGGGGCGCAGCGGGAGGGCTCCCTACGAGCAGTACTTC
- TRBJ1-1 TRBV7-9 - 14 CASSLYPQVTEAFF TGTGCCAGCAGCTTATATCCACAGGTCACTGAAGCTTTCTTT
- TRBJ1-1 TRBV28 - 13 CASSRTVNTEAFF TGTGCCAGCAGCAGAACAGTGAACACTGAAGCTTTCTTT
TRBD2 TRBJ2-1 TRBV10-3 - 15 CAISAPGTSGSEQFF TGTGCCATCAGTGCCCCCGGGACTAGCGGCAGTGAGCAGTTCTTC